The table lists the clone carrying this T cell receptor (beta chain) with a count of one. This sample is drawn from a study of blood T cells in healthy people across ages. The second PCR ran about 6 to 12 cycles with a sample-barcoded 5' primer and J-beta primers. TCRdb analysed the 5' RACE reads with MiXCR anew, one entry per CDR3 protein. The sample has about 1.4 million distinct CDR3 sequences, roughly 59% seen once. The V gene end was trimmed by 3 bases and the J gene end by 5 bases; junction bases not matched to a gene: 7. The CDR3 length is 14 residues. CDR1 SQVTM and CDR2 ANQGSEA come from the germline V gene.

The gene calls are TRBV29-1 and TRBJ1-2, with 9 bases that match TRBD1. The sequence came from a young man in good health. The specimen was blood. Written as DNA, the CDR3 is TGCAGCGTTGACACTAGGGACAGGGTGTATGGCTACACCTTC. It encodes CSVDTRDRVYGYTF.